One sample yielded the 27 T cell receptor delta chains listed below, sequenced in a study of gamma-delta chains in newborns, infants, children. TCRdb re-processed the reads using CATT. The sample records 3,000 to 5,000 delta-chain clones, 44% being singletons. The sequenced sample was blood, obtained at week 6. These TCRs come from a child who was a newborn, infant or young child, either healthy, febrile or measles-vaccinated (not recorded which).

This CDR3 is CANIARGWGIYTVRLPPSTDKLIF. The CDR3, as DNA: TGTGCCAACATAGCCCGCGGCTGGGGGATTTACACGGTCAGGCTGCCCCCCTCCACCGATAAACTCATCTTT. V gene TRDV3 combines with J gene TRDJ1, with 9 bases that match TRDD3. The CDR3 totals 24 residues. CDR1 TVYSNPD and CDR2 GDNSRS come from the germline V gene (reference sequence). With V trimmed by 5 bases and J by 1 base, 38 bases remained unmatched.

This clone is classed as medium-sized. The chain recombines TRDV2 with TRDJ1; D is ambiguous. V lost 1 base and J lost 0, with 23 bases in between. The CDR3 loop spans 19 amino acids. CDR1 and CDR2 from the germline V gene are GEAIGNYY and EKD. CDR3 nucleotides: TGTGCCTGTGACACAGCTGAGGTAATCCAAGGGCCGTACACCGATAAACTCATCTTT. It encodes CACDTAEVIQGPYTDKLIF.

Details on this clone: A single base separates this from a much larger clone, so it may be a read error. The sample has other DNA sequences that encode this CDR3 too. The chain combines TRDV2 with TRDJ1, with 13 bases matching TRDD3. V was pared by 3 bases and J by 1 base, with 13 bases of the junction left unmatched. Looked up from germline, CDR1 is GEAIGNYY and CDR2 is EKD. The length of the CDR3 is 19 residues. The DNA of the CDR3 is TGTGCCTGTGACCCCGTACTGGGGGATACGCGAAGCATCACCGATAAACTCATCTTT. This codes for CACDPVLGDTRSITDKLIF.

Turning to this clone: A much larger clone differs by one base, so this may be a read error. The same CDR3 can be traced to other DNA sequences in this sample. The J gene is TRDJ1, the V gene TRDV2, with 9 bases identical to TRDD3. The CDR3 is 18 residues long. CDR1 and CDR2 (germline): GEAIGNYY, EKD. Trimming at V came to 3 bases and at J to 8 bases, leaving 21 bases not matched to a gene. The CDR3 is CACDPVLGDAHLERKLIF. The CDR3 region has the DNA TGTGCCTGTGACCCTGTACTGGGGGACGCGCATCTGGAAAGGAAACTCATCTTT.

In its sample, this clone is medium-sized. Different DNA sequences within this sample yield the same CDR3. This rearrangement joins TRDV2 to TRDJ1; TRDD3 matches at 9 bases. V shed 0 bases, J shed 2 bases, and the junction held 12 bases outside the gene matches. The CDR3 loop spans 18 amino acids. Germline assignment: CDR1 GEAIGNYY and CDR2 EKD. CDR3 sequence reads: CACDTLSGGYRMTDKLIF. CDR3 DNA sequence: TGTGCCTGTGACACCTTATCCGGGGGATACCGGATGACCGATAAACTCATCTTT.

Remarks on this clone: This likely came from a read error, as a far larger clone is one base away. This sequence joins TRDV1 and TRDJ1; 10 positions agree with TRDD3. In germline, CDR1 is TSWWSYY, CDR2 QGS. Losses at the gene ends were 0 bases for V and 0 bases for J; bases not matched to a gene: 19. This CDR3 comprises 22 residues. CDR3: CALGELPASYWGIVAYTDKLIF. The DNA of the CDR3 is TGTGCTCTTGGGGAACTACCTGCATCGTACTGGGGGATCGTAGCGTACACCGATAAACTCATCTTT.

There are a few counts of this clone. V is TRDV3 and J is TRDJ1, with 10 nucleotides matching TRDD3. This CDR3 comprises 15 residues. CDR1 is TVYSNPD and CDR2 is GDNSRS in the germline V gene (reference sequence). The chain's CDR3 is CALPYWGIHTDKLIF. DNA of the CDR3: TGTGCTCTTCCCTACTGGGGGATCCACACCGATAAACTCATCTTT.

This clone has only a few counts. The rearrangement uses TRDV1 and TRDJ1; D is perhaps TRDD3 (6 bases). The CDR3 sequence is 19 residues long. Trimming cost V 1 base and J 1 base, with 22 bases left between them. CDR1 and CDR2 (germline): TSWWSYY, QGS. The CDR3 DNA sequence: TGTGCTCTTGGGGAACGGGCCCTTCGGGGATCCAAAATCACCGATAAACTCATCTTT. It codes for CALGERALRGSKITDKLIF.

As for this clone: A much larger clone is a single base away; this may be a read error. CDR3 amino acids: CACDPRSRSHPYSDKLIF. CDR3 nucleotide sequence: TGTGCCTGTGATCCCAGGTCGAGGTCTCATCCGTACTCCGATAAACTCATCTTT. The chain carries TRDV2 and TRDJ1; D is uncertain. Germline CDR1 is GEAIGNYY and CDR2 is EKD. Trimming left V 4 bases short and J 3 bases short, with 26 bases between. The CDR3 is made up of 18 amino acids.

This clone was detected only once. The chain links TRDV2 to TRDJ1; D might be TRDD2 or TRDD3, each matching 9 bases. The V end was cut by 4 bases, the J end by 0 bases, with 32 bases between. There are 21 residues in the CDR3. The germline V gene encodes CDR1 GEAIGNYY and CDR2 EKD. The CDR3 nucleotides read TGTGCCTGTGATCACCCTTCCTACGTATCTACCCCTGGGGGATACACCGATAAACTCATCTTT. Protein sequence: CACDHPSYVSTPGGYTDKLIF.

With regard to this clone: A much larger clone lies one base from this, so it may be a read error. Other DNA variants within this sample encode the same CDR3. The V call is TRDV2, the J call TRDJ2, with 10 bases matching TRDD3. The CDR3 is 16 amino acids. CDR1 is GEAIGNYY, CDR2 EKD, per germline. CDR3 DNA sequence: TGTGCCTGTGACCTAGTGGGGGATACTTTGACTGCACAACTCTTCTTT. Protein product: CACDLVGDTLTAQLFF.

The CDR3 protein is CALGENYWGIGKADKLIF. The CDR3 bases are TGTGCTCTTGGGGAAAACTACTGGGGGATAGGTAAGGCCGATAAACTCATCTTT. The chain joins TRDV1 to TRDJ1, with 11 nucleotides matching TRDD3. Unmatched junction bases numbered 11, after V lost 2 bases and J lost 3 bases. From germline, CDR1 is TSWWSYY and CDR2 QGS. The CDR3 contains 18 residues.

The gene calls are TRDV2 and TRDJ3, with 7 bases lining up with TRDD3. Germline CDR1 GEAIGNYY, CDR2 EKD. The CDR3 spans 18 residues. V shed 3 bases, J shed 0 bases, and the junction held 7 bases outside the gene matches. CDR3: CACDVLGISSWDTRQMFF. The CDR3 DNA reads as TGTGCCTGTGACGTACTGGGGATAAGCTCCTGGGACACCCGACAGATGTTTTTC.

The V and J genes are TRDV1 and TRDJ1; 7 nucleotides line up with TRDD2. With 6 bases clipped from V and 3 bases from J, the junction kept 16 bases outside the gene matches. CDR1 TSWWSYY and CDR2 QGS come from the germline V gene. The CDR3 has 17 amino acids. CDR3 DNA: TGTGCTCTTGGAGCCTTCCTTTCCCGGAGGGGCGCCGATAAACTCATCTTT. Translated: CALGAFLSRRGADKLIF.

Of note for this clone: An end of the junction differs from the germline gene, which may be a read error. Other DNA sequences from this sample encode an identical CDR3 as well. This chain joins TRDV1 and TRDJ1; maybe TRDD2 (5 bases). Germline CDR1 TSWWSYY, CDR2 QGS. The CDR3 has 23 amino acids. The CDR3 DNA follows: TGTGCTCTTGGGGACGGGACGTTCTTCATCTTCCATCTCCCCCTGACTAACACTGATAAACTCATCTTT. Amino acids: CALGDGTFFIFHLPLTNTDKLIF.

Note on this clone: Since a much larger clone is just one base distant, this may be a read error. Other nucleotide sequences from this sample produce the same CDR3. This chain links TRDV3 with TRDJ1; 9 positions agree with TRDD2. After removal of 3 bases from V and 0 bases from J, the junction contained 17 bases not matched to a gene. In germline, CDR1 is TVYSNPD, CDR2 GDNSRS (reference sequence). This CDR3 is built from 18 residues. The CDR3 nucleotides are TGTGCCTTCCGCCTTCCTACTCCGGGTCGCTATTACACCGATAAACTCATCTTT. Protein: CAFRLPTPGRYYTDKLIF. Full variable domain (rest looked up from reference TRDV3 and TRDJ1): CDKVTQSSPDQTVASGSEVVLLCTYDTVYSNPDLFWYRIRPDYSFQFVFYGDNSRSEGADFTQGRFSVKHILTQKAFHLVISPVRTEDSATYYCAFRLPTPGRYYTDKLIFGKGTRVTVEP.

The sample holds a few counts of this clone. This chain links TRDV1 with TRDJ1; 12 bases are a match to TRDD3. Per germline, CDR1 TSWWSYY and CDR2 QGS. The CDR3 extends over 18 amino acids. With 3 bases clipped from V and 6 bases from J, the junction kept 14 bases outside the gene matches. The CDR3 spells CALGDWLLGDTHIYKLIF. CDR3 coding DNA: TGTGCTCTTGGGGACTGGTTACTGGGGGATACCCATATCTATAAACTCATCTTT.

This clone was seen only a few times. V is TRDV2 and J is TRDJ1; 10 positions agree with TRDD3. V gave up 1 base and J gave up 1 base; unmatched junction bases: 23. The V gene's germline CDR1 is GEAIGNYY and CDR2 EKD. The CDR3 spans 22 residues. CDR3 bases: TGTGCCTGTGACACTCCGGGTTGGGGCCGTACTGGGGGGATACGAGGCACCGATAAACTCATCTTT. Protein sequence: CACDTPGWGRTGGIRGTDKLIF.

Comment on this clone: A much more abundant neighbour one base away suggests this may be a read error. In DNA form, the CDR3 reads TGTGCCTGTGACACGGCCTGGAACCGCTCCTGGGACACCCGACAGATGTTTTTC. This sequence encodes CACDTAWNRSWDTRQMFF. This chain uses TRDV2 with TRDJ3; no clear D gene. The germline CDR1 and CDR2 sequences are GEAIGNYY and EKD. The germline V and J ends were trimmed by 1 base and 0 bases, with 12 bases remaining between them. The CDR3 has 18 amino acids.

This clone was counted between two and nine times. The chain couples TRAV29/DV5 to TRDJ1; a possible D gene is TRDD3 (7 bases). Germline assignment: CDR1 NSMFDY and CDR2 ISSIKDK. The CDR3 totals 21 residues. Trimming left V 0 bases short and J 0 bases short, with 30 bases between. The CDR3 region has the DNA TGTGCAGCAAGCGCGTCTCCTGTCGACAGGGATACCTTCCCGTACACCGATAAACTCATCTTT. Translated, it gives CAASASPVDRDTFPYTDKLIF.

This clone qualifies as medium-sized (0.01 to 0.1%). This chain joins TRDV2 and TRDJ1; 7 bases are shared with TRDD3. Germline V lookup: CDR1 GEAIGNYY, CDR2 EKD. This CDR3 is 16 amino acids long. Trimming took 3 bases from V and 3 from J; bases not matched to a gene: 12. CDR3 sequence reads: CACDLGVYMGADKLIF. CDR3 nucleotides: TGTGCCTGTGACCTGGGGGTATATATGGGGGCCGATAAACTCATCTTT.

This rearrangement joins TRDV1 to TRDJ1; D is ambiguous. The CDR3 is 19 amino acids. The V gene's germline CDR1 is TSWWSYY and CDR2 QGS. Trimming cost V 2 bases and J 0 bases, with 22 bases left between them. The CDR3 is CALGEAVYRMGWDTDKLIF. CDR3 DNA: TGTGCTCTTGGGGAAGCCGTATACCGGATGGGTTGGGACACCGATAAACTCATCTTT.

The chain joins TRDV3 to TRDJ3; TRDD3 might be the D (6 bases). The CDR3 loop spans 18 amino acids. V was cut by 4 bases and J by 0 bases, with 19 bases left in between. CDR1 and CDR2 (germline): TVYSNPD, GDNSRS (reference sequence). CDR3 bases: TGTGCCTACCCCCCGGGGATGTCGAGCTCCTGGGACACCCGACAGATGTTTTTC. Amino acids: CAYPPGMSSSWDTRQMFF.

This clone has just a few counts. This chain connects TRDV2 to TRDJ1, with D perhaps matching TRDD3 (6 bases). CDR1 and CDR2 from the germline V gene are GEAIGNYY and EKD. The CDR3 is 22 amino acids. Deletions cut 1 base from V and 7 bases from J, with 39 bases between. The CDR3 loop reads CACDTIYPRAPWYPSGDPKLIF. DNA for the CDR3: TGTGCCTGTGACACGATCTACCCTCGGGCCCCTTGGTATCCGTCTGGGGATCCTAAACTCATCTTT.

This chain joins TRDV3 and TRDJ1; TRDD2 matches at 9 bases. This CDR3 region has 17 residues. Germline V lookup: CDR1 TVYSNPD, CDR2 GDNSRS (reference sequence). V shed 5 bases and J 6 bases; nucleotides not matched to a gene: 22. CDR3 in DNA: TGTGCCCCCCTTCCTACGTTGACCTACTCTTCGAATAATAAACTCATCTTT. Amino acids: CAPLPTLTYSSNNKLIF.

Worth noting for this clone: A read error is possible here, since a much larger clone lies one base away. Other nucleotide sequences from this sample produce the same CDR3. The chain uses TRDV2 and TRDJ3; 8 bases fit TRDD3. The junction had 13 bases not matched to a gene; V was cut back by 0 bases and J by 4 bases. The germline V gene has CDR1 GEAIGNYY and CDR2 EKD. The CDR3 spans 20 residues. CDR3 coding DNA: TGTGCCTGTGACACCGTGGTACTGGGGGTCAGCTCATGGGACACCCGACAGATGTTTTTC. It yields the protein CACDTVVLGVSSWDTRQMFF.

In this sample, this clone turned up once. The germline gene is not matched at one end of the junction; a read error may be the cause. The same CDR3 arises from other DNA sequences in this sample as well. The chain recombines TRDV3 with TRDJ1, with TRDD3 identical over 12 bases. CDR1 and CDR2 from the germline V gene are TVYSNPD and GDNSRS (reference sequence). This CDR3 is 18 amino acids long. The CDR3 protein is CAFAGSLGDTRYTDKLIF. CDR3 nucleotide sequence: TGTGCCTTTGCGGGGTCTCTGGGGGATACGCGGTACACTGATAAACTCATCTTT.